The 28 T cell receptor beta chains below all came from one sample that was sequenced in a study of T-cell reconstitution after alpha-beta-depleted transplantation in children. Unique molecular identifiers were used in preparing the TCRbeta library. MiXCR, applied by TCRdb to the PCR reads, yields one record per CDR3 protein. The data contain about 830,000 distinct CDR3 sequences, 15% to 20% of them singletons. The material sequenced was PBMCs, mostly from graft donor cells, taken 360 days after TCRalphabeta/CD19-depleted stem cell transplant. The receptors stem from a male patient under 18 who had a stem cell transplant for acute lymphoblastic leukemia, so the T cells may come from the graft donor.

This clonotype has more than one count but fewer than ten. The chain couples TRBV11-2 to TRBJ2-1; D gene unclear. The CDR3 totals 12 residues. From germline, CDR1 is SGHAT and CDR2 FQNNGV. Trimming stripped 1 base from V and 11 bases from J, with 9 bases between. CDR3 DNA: TGTGCCAGCAGCTTAGGGCAAGGTAAGCAGTTCTTC. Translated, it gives CASSLGQGKQFF. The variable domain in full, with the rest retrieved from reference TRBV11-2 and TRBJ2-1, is EAGVAQSPRYKIIEKRQSVAFWCNPISGHATLYWYQQILGQGPKLLIQFQNNGVVDDSQLPKDRFSAERLKGVDSTLKIQPAKLEDSAVYLCASSLGQGKQFFGPGTRLTVL.

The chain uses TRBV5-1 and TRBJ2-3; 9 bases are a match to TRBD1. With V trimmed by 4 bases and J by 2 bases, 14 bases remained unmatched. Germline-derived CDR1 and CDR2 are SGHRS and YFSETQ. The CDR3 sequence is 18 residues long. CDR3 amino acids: CASSGGQGANDFTDTQYF. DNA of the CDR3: TGCGCCAGCAGCGGGGGACAGGGCGCCAACGACTTCACAGATACGCAGTATTTT.

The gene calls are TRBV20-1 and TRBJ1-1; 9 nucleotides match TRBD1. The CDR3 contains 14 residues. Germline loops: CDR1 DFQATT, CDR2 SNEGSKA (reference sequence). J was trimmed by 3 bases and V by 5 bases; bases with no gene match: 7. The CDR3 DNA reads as TGCAGTGCTGATACGGACAGGGGTGACACTGAAGCTTTCTTT. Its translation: CSADTDRGDTEAFF.

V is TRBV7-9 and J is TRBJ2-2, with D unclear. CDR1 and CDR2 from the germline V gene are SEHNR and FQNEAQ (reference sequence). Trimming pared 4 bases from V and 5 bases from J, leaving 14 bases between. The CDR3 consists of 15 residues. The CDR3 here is CASSSTSTATGELFF. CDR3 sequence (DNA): TGTGCCAGCAGCTCGACCTCGACCGCGACCGGGGAGCTGTTTTTT.

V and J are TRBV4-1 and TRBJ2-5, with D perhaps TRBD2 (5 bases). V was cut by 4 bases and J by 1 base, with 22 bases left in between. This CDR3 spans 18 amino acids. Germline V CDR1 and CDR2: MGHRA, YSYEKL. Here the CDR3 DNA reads TGCGCCAGCAGCCTTAGATACTCCTCGGCGGGCATCCAAGAGACCCAGTACTTC. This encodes CASSLRYSSAGIQETQYF.

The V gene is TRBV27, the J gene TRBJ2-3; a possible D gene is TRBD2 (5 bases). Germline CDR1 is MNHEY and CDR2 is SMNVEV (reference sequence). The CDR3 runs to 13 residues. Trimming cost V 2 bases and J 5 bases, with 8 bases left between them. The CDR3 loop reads CASSLRGGDTQYF. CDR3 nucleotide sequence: TGTGCCAGCAGTTTACGGGGTGGAGATACGCAGTATTTT.

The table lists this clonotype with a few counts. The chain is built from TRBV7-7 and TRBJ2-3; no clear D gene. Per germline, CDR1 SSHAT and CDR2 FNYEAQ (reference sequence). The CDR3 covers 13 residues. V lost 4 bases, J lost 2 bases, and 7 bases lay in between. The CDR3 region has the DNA TGTGCCAGCAGCTGGCGTGTCACAGATACGCAGTATTTT. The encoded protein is CASSWRVTDTQYF. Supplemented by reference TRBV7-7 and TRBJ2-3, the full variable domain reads GAGVSQSPRYKVTKRGQDVTLRCDPISSHATLYWYQQALGQGPEFLTYFNYEAQPDKSGLPSDRFSAERPEGSISTLTIQRTEQRDSAMYRCASSWRVTDTQYFGPGTRLTVL.

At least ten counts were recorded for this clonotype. The CDR3 coding sequence is TGTGCCAGCAGCTTACCACCAACGGGACAGGGGGCTTGGTATGGAAACATTCAGTACTTC. It encodes CASSLPPTGQGAWYGNIQYF. This rearrangement joins TRBV7-9 to TRBJ2-4; TRBD1 matches at 12 bases. The J segment lost 6 bases and the V segment lost 2 bases, leaving 17 bases of the junction unmatched. The length of the CDR3 is 20 residues. CDR1 is SEHNR and CDR2 is FQNEAQ in the germline V gene (reference sequence).

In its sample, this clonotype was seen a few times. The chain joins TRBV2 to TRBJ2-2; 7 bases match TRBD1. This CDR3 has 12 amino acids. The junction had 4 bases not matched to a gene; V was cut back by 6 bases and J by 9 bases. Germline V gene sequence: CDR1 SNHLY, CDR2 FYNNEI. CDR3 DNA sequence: TGTGCCAGCAGGGGACAGCGCTGGGAGCTGTTTTTT. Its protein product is CASRGQRWELFF. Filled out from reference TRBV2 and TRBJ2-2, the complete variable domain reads EPEVTQTPSHQVTQMGQEVILRCVPISNHLYFYWYRQILGQKVEFLVSFYNNEISEKSEIFDDQFSVERPDGSNFTLKIRSTKLEDSAMYFCASRGQRWELFFGEGSRLTVL.

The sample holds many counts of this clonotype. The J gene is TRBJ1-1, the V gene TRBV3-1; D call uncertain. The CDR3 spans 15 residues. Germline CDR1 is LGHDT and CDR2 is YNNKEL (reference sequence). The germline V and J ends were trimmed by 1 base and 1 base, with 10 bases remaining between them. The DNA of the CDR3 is TGTGCCAGCAGCCAAGGGGTGTTTGGGAACACTGAAGCTTTCTTT. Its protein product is CASSQGVFGNTEAFF.

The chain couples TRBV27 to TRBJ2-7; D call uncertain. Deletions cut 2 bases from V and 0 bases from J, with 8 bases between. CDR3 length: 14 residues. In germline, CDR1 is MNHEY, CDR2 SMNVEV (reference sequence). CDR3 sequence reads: CASSLMSNSYEQYF. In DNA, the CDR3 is TGTGCCAGCAGTTTAATGAGTAACTCCTACGAGCAGTACTTC.

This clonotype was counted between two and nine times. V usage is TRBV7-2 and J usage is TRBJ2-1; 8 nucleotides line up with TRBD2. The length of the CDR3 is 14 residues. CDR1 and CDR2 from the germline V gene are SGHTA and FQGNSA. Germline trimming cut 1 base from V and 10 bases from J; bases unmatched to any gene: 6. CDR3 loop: CASSLGLANFEQFF. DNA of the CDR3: TGTGCCAGCAGCTTAGGACTAGCGAACTTCGAGCAGTTCTTC.

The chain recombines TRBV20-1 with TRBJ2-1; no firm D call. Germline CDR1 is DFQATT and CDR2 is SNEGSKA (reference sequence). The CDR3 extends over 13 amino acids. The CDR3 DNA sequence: TGCTGCGCAGCCAGGCTTAACTACAATGAGCAGTTCTTC. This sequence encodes CCAARLNYNEQFF.

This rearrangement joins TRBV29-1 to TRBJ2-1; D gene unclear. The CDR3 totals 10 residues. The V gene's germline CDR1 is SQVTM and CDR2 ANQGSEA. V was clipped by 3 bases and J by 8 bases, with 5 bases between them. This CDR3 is CSVDLHEQFF. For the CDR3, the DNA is TGCAGCGTTGATTTGCATGAGCAGTTCTTC.

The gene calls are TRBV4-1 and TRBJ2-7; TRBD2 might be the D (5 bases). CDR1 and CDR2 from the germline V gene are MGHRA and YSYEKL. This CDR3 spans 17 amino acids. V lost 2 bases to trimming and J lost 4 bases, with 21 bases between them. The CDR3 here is CASSQPRERARPYEQYF. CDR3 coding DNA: TGCGCCAGCAGCCAACCTAGGGAGCGCGCGAGACCGTACGAGCAGTACTTC.

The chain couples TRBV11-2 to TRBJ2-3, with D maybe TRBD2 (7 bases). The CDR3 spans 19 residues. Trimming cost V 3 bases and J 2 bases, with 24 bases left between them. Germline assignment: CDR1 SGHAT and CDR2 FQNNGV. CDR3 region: CASSLRGDWSAGSTDTQYF. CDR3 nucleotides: TGTGCCAGCAGCTTGAGGGGGGACTGGTCAGCGGGGTCCACAGATACGCAGTATTTT.

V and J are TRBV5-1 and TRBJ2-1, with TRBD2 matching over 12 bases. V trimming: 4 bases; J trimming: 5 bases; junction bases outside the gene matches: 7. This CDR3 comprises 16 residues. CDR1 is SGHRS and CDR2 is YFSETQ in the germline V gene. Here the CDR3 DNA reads TGCGCCAGCAGCCCAAGGACTAGCGGGGCCCACAATGAGCAGTTCTTC. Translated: CASSPRTSGAHNEQFF. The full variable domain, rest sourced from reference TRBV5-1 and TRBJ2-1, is KAGVTQTPRYLIKTRGQQVTLSCSPISGHRSVSWYQQTPGQGLQFLFEYFSETQRNKGNFPGRFSGRQFSNSRSEMNVSTLELGDSALYLCASSPRTSGAHNEQFFGPGTRLTVL.

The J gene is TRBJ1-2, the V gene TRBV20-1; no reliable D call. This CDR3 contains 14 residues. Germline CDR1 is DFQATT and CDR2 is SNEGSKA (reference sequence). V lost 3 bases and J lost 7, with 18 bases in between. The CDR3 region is CSARDRGGLSGYTF. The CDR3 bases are TGCAGTGCTAGGGATCGGGGAGGCTTGTCTGGCTACACCTTC.

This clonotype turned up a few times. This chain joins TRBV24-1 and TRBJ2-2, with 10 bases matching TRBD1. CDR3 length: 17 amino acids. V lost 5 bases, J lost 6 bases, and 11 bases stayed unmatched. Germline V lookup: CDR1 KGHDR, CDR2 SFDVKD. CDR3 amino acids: CATSAFSGTGDPGELFF. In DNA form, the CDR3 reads TGTGCCACCAGTGCTTTTTCCGGGACAGGGGATCCCGGGGAGCTGTTTTTT.

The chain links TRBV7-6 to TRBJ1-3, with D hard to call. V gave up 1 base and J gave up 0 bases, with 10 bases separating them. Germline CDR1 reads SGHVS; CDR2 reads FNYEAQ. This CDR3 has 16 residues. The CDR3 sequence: CASSLGTVYSGNTIYF. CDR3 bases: TGTGCCAGCAGCTTAGGGACGGTGTACTCTGGAAACACCATATATTTT.

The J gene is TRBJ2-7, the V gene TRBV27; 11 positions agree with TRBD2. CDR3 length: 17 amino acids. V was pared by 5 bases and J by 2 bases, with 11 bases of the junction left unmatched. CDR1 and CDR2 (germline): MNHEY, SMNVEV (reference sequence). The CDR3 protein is CASSLSPGLAVTYEQYF. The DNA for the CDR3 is TGTGCCAGCAGTCTCTCTCCGGGACTAGCGGTAACCTACGAGCAGTACTTC.

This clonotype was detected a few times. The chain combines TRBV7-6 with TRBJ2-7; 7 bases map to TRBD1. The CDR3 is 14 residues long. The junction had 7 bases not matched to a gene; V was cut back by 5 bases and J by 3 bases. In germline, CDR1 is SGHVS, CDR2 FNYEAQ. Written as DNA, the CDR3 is TGTGCCAGCAGCATTGGGACAGCAAACTACGAGCAGTACTTC. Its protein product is CASSIGTANYEQYF.

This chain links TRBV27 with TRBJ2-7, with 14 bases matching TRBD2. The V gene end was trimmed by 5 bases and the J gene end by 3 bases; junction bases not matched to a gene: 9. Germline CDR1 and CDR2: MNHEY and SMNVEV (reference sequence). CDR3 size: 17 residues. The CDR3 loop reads CASSRGLAGVPGYEQYF. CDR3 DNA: TGTGCCAGCAGTCGGGGACTAGCGGGAGTCCCCGGCTACGAGCAGTACTTC.

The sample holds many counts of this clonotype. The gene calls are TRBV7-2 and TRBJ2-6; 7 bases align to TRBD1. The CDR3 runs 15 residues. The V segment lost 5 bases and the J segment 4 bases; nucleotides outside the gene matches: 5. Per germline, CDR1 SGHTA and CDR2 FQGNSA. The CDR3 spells CASSLQGTGANVLTF. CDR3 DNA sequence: TGTGCCAGCAGCCTACAGGGGACCGGGGCCAACGTCCTGACTTTC.

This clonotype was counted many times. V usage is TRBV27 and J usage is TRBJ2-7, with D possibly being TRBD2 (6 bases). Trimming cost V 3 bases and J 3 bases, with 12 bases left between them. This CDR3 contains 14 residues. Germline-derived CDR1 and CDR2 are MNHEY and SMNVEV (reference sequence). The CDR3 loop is CASSFVAEGYEQYF. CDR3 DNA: TGTGCCAGCAGTTTCGTAGCGGAGGGCTACGAGCAGTACTTC.

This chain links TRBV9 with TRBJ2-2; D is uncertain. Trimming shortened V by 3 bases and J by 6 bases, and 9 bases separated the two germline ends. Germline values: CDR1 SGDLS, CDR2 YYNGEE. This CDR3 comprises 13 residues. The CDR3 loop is CASSATVAGELFF. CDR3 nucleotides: TGTGCCAGCAGCGCTACTGTCGCCGGGGAGCTGTTTTTT.

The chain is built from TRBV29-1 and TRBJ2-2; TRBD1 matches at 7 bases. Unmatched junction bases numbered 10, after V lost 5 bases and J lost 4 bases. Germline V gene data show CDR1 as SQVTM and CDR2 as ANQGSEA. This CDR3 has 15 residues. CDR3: CSVLGPTGVTGELFF. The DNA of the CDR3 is TGCAGCGTTCTCGGTCCCACAGGGGTCACCGGGGAGCTGTTTTTT.

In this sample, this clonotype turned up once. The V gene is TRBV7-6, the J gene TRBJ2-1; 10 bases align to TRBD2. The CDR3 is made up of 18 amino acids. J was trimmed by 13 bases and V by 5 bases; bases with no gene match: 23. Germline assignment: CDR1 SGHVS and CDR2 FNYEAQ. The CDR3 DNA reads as TGTGCCAGCAGCCCCCAAGCGGGAGGGCCGGCCGGTCAATCGACTCAGTTCTTC. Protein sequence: CASSPQAGGPAGQSTQFF.